What follows describes a single T cell receptor beta chain. Sequencing was performed with immunoSEQ multiplex PCR; in TCRdb, only in-frame clones are kept and a portion is missing. The profile shows roughly 320,000 clones, approximately 89% of them singletons. The CDR3 covers 14 residues. Germline CDR1 and CDR2: SGHRS and YFSETQ. J was trimmed by 6 bases and V by 0 bases; bases with no gene match: 3. This specimen belongs to a study of blood T cell repertoires in COVID-19. The sequence was obtained from a woman aged 25 to 39 with COVID-19, enrolled during active disease. The sequencing sample was made of peripheral blood. V is TRBV5-1 and J is TRBJ2-7; 10 positions agree with TRBD1. The CDR3 sequence: CASSLGGQGGEQYF. The CDR3 DNA follows: TGCGCCAGCAGCTTGGGAGGACAGGGGGGCGAGCAGTACTTC. The full variable domain, with the rest looked up from reference TRBV5-1 and TRBJ2-7, is KAGVTQTPRYLIKTRGQQVTLSCSPISGHRSVSWYQQTPGQGLQFLFEYFSETQRNKGNFPGRFSGRQFSNSRSEMNVSTLELGDSALYLCASSLGGQGGEQYFGPGTRLTVT.